The entry that follows covers one TCR beta chain sequence. This entry belongs to a study of blood T cell repertoires in COVID-19. Allocation to cohorts depended on clinical history reported by the participants. Symptom resolution, clearance, or two negative PCRs marked the recovered donors of Cohort 3. This table comes from immunoSEQ multiplex PCR, and its TCRdb copy is limited to in-frame clones, with some not included. The repertoire holds around 140,000 clones, with about 87% as singletons. Unmatched junction bases numbered 15, after V lost 2 bases and J lost 9 bases. The CDR3 spans 17 residues. The germline V gene has CDR1 SGHDT and CDR2 YYEEEE.

The chain carries TRBV5-6 and TRBJ2-7; 12 positions agree with TRBD2. The receptor's source is a man aged 55 to 70 who had recovered from COVID-19. Sample: PBMCs or T cells enriched from blood (not recorded which). CDR3 DNA sequence: TGTGCCAGCAGCTTCTACCCTAGCGGGGGGGTACCCTTTGCGCAGTACTTC. Translating it yields CASSFYPSGGVPFAQYF.